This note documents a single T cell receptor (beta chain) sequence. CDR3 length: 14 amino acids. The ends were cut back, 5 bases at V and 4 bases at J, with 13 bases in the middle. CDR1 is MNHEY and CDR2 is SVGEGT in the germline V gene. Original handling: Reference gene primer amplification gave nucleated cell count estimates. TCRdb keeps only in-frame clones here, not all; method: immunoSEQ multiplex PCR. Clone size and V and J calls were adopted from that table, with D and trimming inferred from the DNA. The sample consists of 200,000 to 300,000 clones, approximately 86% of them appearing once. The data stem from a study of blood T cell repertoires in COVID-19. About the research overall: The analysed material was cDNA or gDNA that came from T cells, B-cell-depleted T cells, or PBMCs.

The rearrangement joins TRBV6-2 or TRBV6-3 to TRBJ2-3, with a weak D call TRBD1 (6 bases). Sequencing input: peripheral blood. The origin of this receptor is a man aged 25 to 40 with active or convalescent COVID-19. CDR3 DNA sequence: TGTGCCAGCAGTCAAAGGGGGAGCGCAGATACGCAGTATTTT. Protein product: CASSQRGSADTQYF.